These 17 T cell receptor beta chains share one sample of origin, sequenced in a study of blood T cell repertoires in COVID-19. Produced via immunoSEQ multiplex PCR; TCRdb's table is partial and in-frame only. The data hold almost 400,000 clones, with about 87% observed a single time. The sample was peripheral blood. The receptors stem from a woman in her sixties with COVID-19, enrolled during active disease.

The V call is TRBV7-9, the J call TRBJ1-1; D is possibly TRBD1 (5 bases). The CDR3 sequence is 12 residues long. Trimming removed 8 bases from V and 1 base from J, with 8 bases in between. Germline assignment: CDR1 SEHNR and CDR2 FQNEAQ (reference sequence). CDR3 nucleotide sequence: TGTGCCAGCCAAAGGGGGAACACTGAAGCTTTCTTT. This sequence encodes CASQRGNTEAFF.

The chain combines TRBV28 with TRBJ2-7; 7 nucleotides match TRBD2. The CDR3 loop spans 12 amino acids. The J segment lost 5 bases and the V segment lost 7 bases, leaving 5 bases of the junction unmatched. Germline V CDR1 and CDR2: MDHEN, SYDVKM. The DNA of the CDR3 is TGTGCCAGCACTAGCGGTACCAACGAGCAGTACTTC. Protein sequence: CASTSGTNEQYF.

J is TRBJ2-5 and V is TRBV7-9, with 9 bases matching TRBD1. The length of the CDR3 is 14 residues. CDR1 and CDR2 (germline): SEHNR, FQNEAQ (reference sequence). The V gene end was trimmed by 5 bases and the J gene end by 5 bases; junction bases not matched to a gene: 6. CDR3 coding DNA: TGTGCCAGCAGCACTACCGGGACAGGGGAGACCCAGTACTTC. This codes for CASSTTGTGETQYF.

The V call is TRBV12-3 or TRBV12-4, the J call TRBJ1-5; 8 nucleotides agree with TRBD1. V was pared by 7 bases and J by 8 bases, with 7 bases of the junction left unmatched. This CDR3 has 13 amino acids. The CDR3 reads CASIQGQDEPQHF. CDR3 sequence (DNA): TGTGCCAGCATCCAGGGACAGGACGAGCCCCAGCATTTT.

The V gene is TRBV18, the J gene TRBJ1-6; TRBD1 might be the D (6 bases). The V end lost 6 bases, the J end lost 3 bases, and 12 bases lay between the germline ends. CDR3 length equals 15 residues. From germline, CDR1 is KGHSH and CDR2 LQKENI. The CDR3 DNA reads as TGTGCCAGCTCTCTTAGGACAGACTATAATTCACCCCTCCACTTT. This codes for CASSLRTDYNSPLHF.

The chain carries TRBV2 and TRBJ1-5; 7 bases fit TRBD1. The junction had 6 bases not matched to a gene; V was cut back by 4 bases and J by 0 bases. The CDR3 is made up of 16 amino acids. In germline, CDR1 is SNHLY, CDR2 FYNNEI. The CDR3 spells CASSVLQGNSNQPQHF. CDR3 nucleotides: TGTGCCAGCAGTGTCCTACAGGGGAATAGCAATCAGCCCCAGCATTTT.

The chain has TRBV18 and TRBJ2-1; tentative D call: TRBD2 (7 bases). V lost 3 bases and J 3 bases, leaving 15 bases between the germline ends. The CDR3 runs to 16 residues. The germline CDR1 and CDR2 sequences are KGHSH and LQKENI. CDR3 region: CASSPTGGGLYNEQFF. CDR3 coding DNA: TGTGCCAGCTCACCCACCGGCGGGGGCCTCTACAATGAGCAGTTCTTC.

In this sample, this clone turned up a few times. The chain employs TRBV27 and TRBJ1-1; D call uncertain. Per germline, CDR1 MNHEY and CDR2 SMNVEV (reference sequence). V lost 2 bases and J 4 bases, leaving 8 bases between the germline ends. The CDR3 extends over 13 amino acids. CDR3: CASSLRESTEAFF. The CDR3 DNA sequence: TGTGCCAGCAGTTTACGGGAGAGCACTGAAGCTTTCTTT.

This chain uses TRBV14 with TRBJ2-1, with 10 bases aligning to TRBD2. Per germline, CDR1 SGHDN and CDR2 FVKESK. V dropped 4 bases and J dropped 6; count of bases not matched to a gene: 9. The CDR3 covers 16 residues. Here the CDR3 DNA reads TGTGCCAGCAGCCCCACCGGACTAGCGGTGATCAATGAGCAGTTCTTC. It specifies CASSPTGLAVINEQFF.

This clone occurred once. CDR3 coding DNA: TGTGCCAGCAGTTTTTTTGGGGGGACAGGAATCGGCTACACCTTC. It is translated as CASSFFGGTGIGYTF. V gene TRBV6-5 combines with J gene TRBJ1-2, with TRBD1 matching over 8 bases. The CDR3 totals 15 residues. Germline values: CDR1 MNHEY, CDR2 SVGAGI. Trimming cost V 4 bases and J 8 bases; bases outside gene matches: 12.

This clone showed up just once. The chain employs TRBV3-1 (or the pseudogene TRBV3-2) and TRBJ1-6, with TRBD1 as a possible D gene (5 bases). CDR3 length equals 15 residues. Germline V lookup: CDR1 LGHDT, CDR2 YNNKEL (reference sequence). Trimming shortened V by 7 bases and J by 0 bases, and 10 bases separated the two germline ends. The CDR3 bases are TGTGCCAGCACCAACGGGGGCTCCTATAATTCACCCCTCCACTTT. Amino acid sequence: CASTNGGSYNSPLHF.

The chain recombines TRBV7-2 with TRBJ2-3; 7 bases match TRBD1. CDR1 and CDR2 from the germline V gene are SGHTA and FQGNSA. After removal of 3 bases from V and 1 base from J, the junction contained 4 bases not matched to a gene. CDR3 length: 15 amino acids. CDR3 in DNA: TGTGCCAGCAGCTTGACAGGGCAGGGCACAGATACGCAGTATTTT. Translation gives CASSLTGQGTDTQYF.

This clone came up a few times. The chain carries TRBV6-5 and TRBJ2-1; D ambiguous. The V end lost 0 bases, the J end lost 7 bases, and 10 bases lay between the germline ends. This CDR3 is built from 14 residues. The germline V gene encodes CDR1 MNHEY and CDR2 SVGAGI. This chain's CDR3 is CASSYSSSVNEQFF. For the CDR3, the DNA is TGTGCCAGCAGTTACTCGTCTTCCGTGAATGAGCAGTTCTTC.

The chain is built from TRBV9 and TRBJ1-5; 8 bases are a match to TRBD1. Germline trimming cut 4 bases from V and 1 base from J; bases unmatched to any gene: 1. Germline loops: CDR1 SGDLS, CDR2 YYNGEE. The CDR3 is 14 residues long. The CDR3 nucleotides are TGTGCCAGCAGCCGGGACAGGAGCAATCAGCCCCAGCATTTT. Encoded protein: CASSRDRSNQPQHF.

This chain connects TRBV11-1 to TRBJ2-1; 10 bases agree with TRBD1. V trimming: 5 bases; J trimming: 7 bases; junction bases outside the gene matches: 5. This CDR3 is built from 14 residues. In germline, CDR1 is SGHAT, CDR2 FQDESV (reference sequence). Here the CDR3 reads CASSSRQGANEQFF. The CDR3 DNA sequence: TGTGCCAGCAGCAGCCGACAGGGGGCGAATGAGCAGTTCTTC.

The rearrangement links TRBV5-8 to TRBJ2-1, with 7 bases lining up with TRBD2. Germline trimming cut 0 bases from V and 0 bases from J; bases unmatched to any gene: 9. The germline V gene has CDR1 SGHTS and CDR2 YDEGEE. This CDR3 spans 18 amino acids. Written as DNA, the CDR3 is TGTGCCAGCAGCTTGGTCTGGCTAGCGGATAACTCCTACAATGAGCAGTTCTTC. It translates to CASSLVWLADNSYNEQFF.

This sequence joins TRBV19 and TRBJ1-2, with D tentatively TRBD1 (5 bases). Trimming stripped 7 bases from V and 4 bases from J, with 22 bases between. The CDR3 runs to 16 residues. CDR1 and CDR2 from the germline V gene are LNHDA and SQIVND (reference sequence). CDR3 nucleotides: TGTGCCAGTACCCTATACGGAGGGGATGGTATCTATGGCTACACCTTC. The encoded protein is CASTLYGGDGIYGYTF. The whole variable domain, filled in from reference TRBV19 and TRBJ1-2, reads DGGITQSPKYLFRKEGQNVTLSCEQNLNHDAMYWYRQDPGQGLRLIYYSQIVNDFQKGDIAEGYSVSREKKESFPLTVTSAQKNPTAFYLCASTLYGGDGIYGYTFGSGTRLTVV.